This T cell receptor (beta chain) originates from a study of cytomegalovirus exposure and HLA in healthy donors. Study conclusions and caveats: Cytomegalovirus association was listed for 164 TCR beta chains. TCR beta sequences reportedly predicted most subjects' HLA-A and HLA-B alleles accurately.

As for this clone: Its antigen is still unknown.

Trimming left V 0 bases short and J 0 bases short, with 10 bases between. Per the germline V gene, CDR1 is SGDLS and CDR2 is YYNGEE. This CDR3 comprises 15 residues. This PCR relied on a set of 60 Vbeta primers and 13 Jbeta primers. The data were produced by immunoSEQ multiplex PCR, yet TCRdb's version contains in-frame clones alone and is incomplete. The sample has about 160,000 clones, 80% to 90% seen once. The sequencing sample was made of PBMCs. The sequence was collected from a male donor in good health and CMV-seronegative. The chain joins TRBV9 to TRBJ2-7, with D unresolved. The CDR3 DNA sequence: TGTGCCAGCAGCGTAGGAGAGTTAACCTCCTACGAGCAGTACTTC. Translating it yields CASSVGELTSYEQYF.